This T cell receptor beta chain was obtained from a study of T cells in women clearing cervical HPV infection. Study-wide context: Controls' single incident HPV16 infection cleared within 12 months without precancer. Controls gave blood once infection was undetectable; cases at lesion identification. Whole-study findings and limits: T-cell numbers per sample were unknown and may explain richness differences. TRBV6-7 relative abundance averaged approximately 0.11% in cases and 0.15% to 0.2% in controls.

Germline CDR1 and CDR2: LNHDA and SQIVND (reference sequence). This CDR3 has 14 amino acids. A note on this clone: The antigen remains unidentified. The observed sequence ends 3 residues before the CDR3 terminus, with the missing tail filled in from the germline J gene.

Only in-frame clones appear in the TCRdb table, and some are missing; sequencing was by immunoSEQ multiplex PCR. The sample includes about 19,000 clones. This clonotype was sampled from a woman between 18 and 70 years old with a cervical HPV16 infection that either progressed to CIN3+ or cleared (not recorded which). The J gene is TRBJ2-3, the V gene TRBV19, with D perhaps TRBD2 (7 bases). The sample taken for sequencing was blood buffy coat. The covered CDR3 bases are TGTGCCAGTAGCCCTAAGGGGGGGACGGAGACG. The encoded protein is CASSPKGGTET. From start to end, the CDR3 is CASSPKGGTETQYF.